A selection of T cell receptor beta chains follows, all from one sample in a study of blood T cell repertoires in COVID-19. Clones were sequenced by immunoSEQ multiplex PCR, and TCRdb holds only the in-frame ones, with some missing. This sample has 100,000 or so clones, with more than 75% found just once. Specimen: peripheral blood. The source is a human donor in a cohort sampled during active COVID-19. The CDR3 runs from the conserved cysteine through the conserved F or W. The order of the fields is J gene, V gene, CDR3 protein.

j_gene: TRBJ2-2; v_gene: TRBV5-1; CDR3aa: CASSLESALNTGELFF
j_gene: TRBJ2-7; v_gene: TRBV6-6; CDR3aa: CASSYSMTPVQDEQYF
j_gene: TRBJ1-4; v_gene: TRBV7-9; CDR3aa: CASTFPGTGLRSIEKLFF
j_gene: TRBJ2-2; v_gene: TRBV7-2; CDR3aa: CASSPKGRGSGELFF
j_gene: TRBJ2-5; v_gene: TRBV28; CDR3aa: CASSLGGGEYF
j_gene: TRBJ1-2; v_gene: TRBV6-5; CDR3aa: CASSPRQALYGYTF
j_gene: TRBJ2-7; v_gene: TRBV29-1; CDR3aa: CSVPGSGTYEQYF
j_gene: TRBJ2-2; v_gene: TRBV20-1; CDR3aa: CSASGGPHFYRGTGELFF
j_gene: TRBJ2-5; v_gene: TRBV6-9; CDR3aa: CANRMADRGERETQYF
j_gene: TRBJ1-4; v_gene: TRBV28; CDR3aa: CAGGWGSNEKLFF
j_gene: TRBJ2-1; v_gene: TRBV10-1; CDR3aa: CASSLGQGSNEQFF
j_gene: TRBJ2-1; v_gene: TRBV11-2; CDR3aa: CASSFQRLYNEQFF
j_gene: TRBJ2-3; v_gene: TRBV5-1; CDR3aa: CASSLASGTGWTDTQYF
j_gene: TRBJ2-1; v_gene: TRBV7-9; CDR3aa: CASSPGREAAEQFF
j_gene: TRBJ2-1; v_gene: TRBV7-3; CDR3aa: CASSLGTSGLADYNEQFF
j_gene: TRBJ2-7; v_gene: TRBV19; CDR3aa: CASSYSGSKNEQYF
j_gene: TRBJ2-7; v_gene: TRBV27; CDR3aa: CASKSRAGQFYYEQYF
j_gene: TRBJ2-3; v_gene: TRBV5-4; CDR3aa: CASSGPRDWSTDTQYF
j_gene: TRBJ2-5; v_gene: TRBV9; CDR3aa: CASSVTSGSETQYF
j_gene: TRBJ2-7; v_gene: TRBV7-9; CDR3aa: CASSPRGGEQYF
j_gene: TRBJ1-2; v_gene: TRBV7-9; CDR3aa: CASRGQGATLGYTF
j_gene: TRBJ1-2; v_gene: TRBV28; CDR3aa: CASSFLNRRSNYGYTF
j_gene: TRBJ2-1; v_gene: TRBV29-1; CDR3aa: CSANSGIAYNEQFF
j_gene: TRBJ1-1; v_gene: TRBV5-1; CDR3aa: CASSPGGRNTEAFF
j_gene: TRBJ2-1; v_gene: TRBV27; CDR3aa: CASSLGAGARDEQFF
j_gene: TRBJ2-1; v_gene: TRBV10-3; CDR3aa: CAIKLASYNEQFF
j_gene: TRBJ2-7; v_gene: TRBV27; CDR3aa: CASSSLLAGGGEQYF
j_gene: TRBJ1-2; v_gene: TRBV27; CDR3aa: CASRAGDRSRGYTF
j_gene: TRBJ1-4; v_gene: TRBV11-2; CDR3aa: CASSSRQVLNEKLFF
j_gene: TRBJ2-5; v_gene: TRBV19; CDR3aa: CASSPAVGQGSETQYF
j_gene: TRBJ1-1; v_gene: TRBV7-2; CDR3aa: CASSPENFRGTEAFF
j_gene: TRBJ2-3; v_gene: TRBV7-2; CDR3aa: CASSPPRAGRGTDTQYF